Listed below are T cell receptor beta chains from one sample, sequenced in a study of response to subunit inactivated influenza vaccine. From the RT-PCR reads, TCRdb called clonotypes with MiXCR, one entry per CDR3 protein. The data hold roughly 700,000 distinct CDR3 sequences, with 14% observed a single time. The material was PBMCs from blood, obtained approximately 15 days before vaccination. These receptors came from a man aged 50-59 years who received an inactivated influenza vaccine. Each CDR3 is given with its conserved first and last residue. The D gene is left open where the match is weak. Clone size, where shown, is once, few, many, or a class for clones that have expanded.

cdr3_aa,cdr3_nt,clone_size,d_call,j_call,v_call
CASGLAGTGELFF,TGTGCCAGCGGGCTAGCGGGAACCGGGGAGCTGTTTTTT,once,TRBD2,TRBJ2-2,TRBV3-1
CASSSAGGLYEQYF,TGCGCCAGCAGCTCAGCGGGGGGGCTCTACGAGCAGTACTTC,NA,TRBD2,TRBJ2-7,TRBV5-1
CASKGQGNTEAFF,TGTGCCAGCAAGGGACAGGGGAACACTGAAGCTTTCTTT,many,TRBD1,TRBJ1-1,TRBV12-3/TRBV12-4
CARNTGTENSPLHF,TGTGCCAGGAATACCGGGACAGAGAATTCACCCCTCCACTTT,many,TRBD1,TRBJ1-6,TRBV2
CSISSGASGQPQHF,TGCAGTATAAGCTCAGGGGCTTCGGGTCAGCCCCAGCATTTT,NA,NA,TRBJ1-5,TRBV20-1
CASSPPGLAGSAGEQFF,TGTGCCAGCAGTCCACCGGGACTAGCGGGAAGTGCGGGTGAGCAGTTCTTC,NA,TRBD2,TRBJ2-1,TRBV6-1
CASSLRDRPETGELFF,TGTGCCAGCAGCCTGAGGGACAGACCAGAGACCGGGGAGCTGTTTTTT,NA,TRBD1,TRBJ2-2,TRBV7-9
CSARDGGGSDTQYF,TGCAGTGCTAGAGATGGGGGAGGTTCAGATACGCAGTATTTT,many,NA,TRBJ2-3,TRBV20-1
CSAPGAIQTDTQYF,TGCAGTGCCCCTGGGGCCATCCAAACAGATACGCAGTATTTT,NA,NA,TRBJ2-3,TRBV20-1
CASSQAWTGATSNYGYTF,TGCGCCAGCAGCCAAGCTTGGACAGGCGCTACTTCTAACTATGGCTACACCTTC,few,TRBD1,TRBJ1-2,TRBV4-3
CASSPGGSDEQFF,TGCGCCAGCAGCCCAGGGGGCTCCGATGAGCAGTTCTTC,many,TRBD1,TRBJ2-1,TRBV5-1
CSARDGRKYEQYF,TGCAGTGCTAGGGACGGGAGGAAATACGAGCAGTACTTC,NA,TRBD2,TRBJ2-7,TRBV20-1
CASSPRDNEQFF,TGTGCCAGCAGCCCCCGGGACAATGAGCAGTTCTTC,few,NA,TRBJ2-1,TRBV4-2
CASRIAGGRETQYF,TGTGCCAGCAGAATAGCGGGGGGTCGAGAGACCCAGTACTTC,many,TRBD2,TRBJ2-5,TRBV6-1
CASSRGETQYF,TGTGCCAGCAGCCGGGGGGAGACCCAGTACTTC,many,NA,TRBJ2-5,TRBV7-2
CASSEERGTYNEQFF,TGTGCCAGCAGTGAAGAGCGGGGGACCTACAATGAGCAGTTCTTC,NA,TRBD2,TRBJ2-1,TRBV2
CASSGVTGTSGAYNEQFF,TGTGCCAGCAGTGGAGTTACCGGGACTAGCGGGGCATACAATGAGCAGTTCTTC,few,TRBD2,TRBJ2-1,TRBV2
CASSPFSSGQGKRNTEAFF,TGTGCCAGCAGCCCATTCTCTTCTGGACAGGGGAAGAGGAACACTGAAGCTTTCTTT,many,TRBD1,TRBJ1-1,TRBV11-1
CASSLIGDLLAKNIQYF,TGTGCCAGCAGCTTAATTGGGGATTTGCTAGCCAAAAACATTCAGTACTTC,NA,NA,TRBJ2-4,TRBV7-9
CASSFTESSYNEQFF,TGCGCCAGCAGCTTCACCGAAAGCTCCTACAATGAGCAGTTCTTC,NA,NA,TRBJ2-1,TRBV5-1
CASSYLLSGKYNEQFF,TGTGCCAGCAGTTACCTTTTGAGCGGGAAATACAATGAGCAGTTCTTC,NA,TRBD2,TRBJ2-1,TRBV6-2/TRBV6-3
CSARQMGTDGYTF,TGCAGTGCTAGACAGATGGGGACGGATGGCTACACCTTC,NA,NA,TRBJ1-2,TRBV20-1
CASSETSGRSGANVLTF,TGTGCCAGCAGCGAGACCAGCGGGAGGTCTGGGGCCAACGTCCTGACTTTC,few,TRBD2,TRBJ2-6,TRBV6-1
CSVEVGRAQYF,TGCAGCGTTGAAGTGGGCCGGGCGCAGTATTTT,NA,NA,TRBJ2-3,TRBV29-1
CASSPARRSGANVLTF,TGTGCCAGCAGCCCGGCGCGTCGCTCTGGGGCCAACGTCCTGACTTTC,few,NA,TRBJ2-6,TRBV11-2
CASRLASSSDTQYF,TGCGCCAGCAGACTAGCGTCCTCCTCAGATACGCAGTATTTT,few,TRBD2,TRBJ2-3,TRBV5-1
CASTEGMGETQYF,TGTGCCAGCACCGAGGGCATGGGAGAGACCCAGTACTTC,few,NA,TRBJ2-5,TRBV12-3/TRBV12-4
CASSQAGGLNEQFF,TGTGCCAGCAGTCAAGCGGGGGGGCTCAATGAGCAGTTCTTC,NA,TRBD2,TRBJ2-1,TRBV2
CASSPRTGGEADTQYF,TGTGCCAGCAGCCCAAGGACAGGGGGCGAGGCAGATACGCAGTATTTT,few,TRBD1,TRBJ2-3,TRBV9
CAGSRTGYSTDTQYF,TGTGCCGGATCGAGGACAGGGTACTCCACAGATACGCAGTATTTT,many,TRBD1,TRBJ2-3,TRBV28
CASSSRDGYTF,TGCGCCAGCAGCAGCAGGGACGGCTACACCTTC,NA,NA,TRBJ1-2,TRBV5-1
CASRSTWWGAFF,TGTGCCAGCAGGTCAACTTGGTGGGGAGCTTTCTTT,few,NA,TRBJ1-1,TRBV2
CASSLGSGSGTEAFF,TGCGCCAGCAGCTTGGGGTCTGGGTCGGGCACTGAAGCTTTCTTT,few,NA,TRBJ1-1,TRBV5-1
CASSVGAYNEQFF,TGTGCCAGCAGTGTCGGGGCGTACAATGAGCAGTTCTTC,many,NA,TRBJ2-1,TRBV2
CASSHGGQDTQYF,TGTGCCAGCTCCCACGGGGGCCAGGATACGCAGTATTTT,NA,NA,TRBJ2-3,TRBV27
CATSGGQGADDEQFF,TGTGCCACCAGTGGGGGACAGGGGGCGGATGATGAGCAGTTCTTC,many,TRBD1,TRBJ2-1,TRBV24-1
CASSYRGLGFF,TGTGCCAGCAGTTACCGGGGGTTAGGGTTCTTC,NA,NA,TRBJ2-1,TRBV6-5
CSARDLGTAGLEAFF,TGCAGTGCTAGAGACCTAGGGACAGCGGGTCTGGAAGCTTTCTTT,many,TRBD1,TRBJ1-1,TRBV20-1
CASSTGTYGYTF,TGTGCCAGCAGTACAGGGACATATGGCTACACCTTC,few,NA,TRBJ1-2,TRBV12-3/TRBV12-4
CATHKGQGSPETQYF,TGTGCCACCCATAAGGGACAGGGAAGTCCGGAGACCCAGTACTTC,few,TRBD1,TRBJ2-5,TRBV10-3
CASSQAIYRGGYGYTF,TGTGCCAGCAGCCAGGCCATCTACAGGGGTGGCTATGGCTACACCTTC,few,TRBD1,TRBJ1-2,TRBV7-9
CSARDGAGGYEQYF,TGCAGTGCTAGAGATGGGGCGGGGGGCTACGAGCAGTACTTC,few,TRBD2,TRBJ2-7,TRBV20-1
CASSWGDVSDTQYF,TGTGCCAGCAGCTGGGGGGACGTTTCAGATACGCAGTATTTT,NA,NA,TRBJ2-3,TRBV5-5
CASSSQAGALYEQFF,TGTGCCAGCAGCTCCCAGGCGGGGGCCCTCTACGAGCAGTTCTTC,NA,NA,TRBJ2-1,TRBV7-2
CSARVGVTDTQYF,TGCAGTGCCAGAGTGGGGGTCACAGATACGCAGTATTTT,NA,NA,TRBJ2-3,TRBV20-1
CASSLSGGTAGAYEQYF,TGTGCCAGCAGCTTAAGCGGAGGGACTGCTGGGGCCTACGAGCAGTACTTC,NA,NA,TRBJ2-7,TRBV7-8
CATAWEGGRQDTQYF,TGTGCCACTGCCTGGGAGGGAGGGAGACAAGATACGCAGTATTTT,NA,TRBD2,TRBJ2-3,TRBV6-1
CASSFLTGGSTDTQYF,TGTGCCAGCAGTTTTTTGACAGGGGGAAGCACAGATACGCAGTATTTT,few,TRBD1,TRBJ2-3,TRBV12-3/TRBV12-4
CASSAGTGPLETQYF,TGTGCCAGCAGCGCCGGGACAGGGCCGTTGGAGACCCAGTACTTC,many,TRBD1,TRBJ2-5,TRBV7-9
CASSEDRGRAEKLFF,TGTGCCAGCAGTGAGGACAGGGGTCGAGCCGAAAAACTGTTTTTT,NA,TRBD1,TRBJ1-4,TRBV2
CSAGTSGYSSTDTQYF,TGCAGTGCGGGGACTAGCGGGTACTCTAGCACAGATACGCAGTATTTT,many,TRBD2,TRBJ2-3,TRBV20-1
CASAPETNTEAFF,TGTGCCAGCGCACCAGAGACGAACACTGAAGCTTTCTTT,NA,NA,TRBJ1-1,TRBV19
CASSQVDSPRAETQYF,TGTGCCAGCAGCCAAGTGGACAGCCCCCGGGCAGAGACCCAGTACTTC,NA,NA,TRBJ2-5,TRBV14
CASSLDRPKAEAFF,TGCGCCAGCAGCTTGGACAGGCCCAAGGCTGAAGCTTTCTTT,few,NA,TRBJ1-1,TRBV5-1
CASSAEGGINYGYTF,TGTGCCAGCAGCGCGGAGGGGGGGATAAACTATGGCTACACCTTC,few,NA,TRBJ1-2,TRBV7-8
CASGGGTFMNTEAFF,TGTGCCAGCGGAGGTGGGACCTTCATGAACACTGAAGCTTTCTTT,NA,NA,TRBJ1-1,TRBV28
CAWSVLSGRTGELFF,TGTGCCTGGAGTGTACTTAGCGGGCGCACCGGGGAGCTGTTTTTT,NA,TRBD2,TRBJ2-2,TRBV30
CASSPLTNEQFF,TGTGCCAGCTCACCTCTCACGAATGAGCAGTTCTTC,many,NA,TRBJ2-1,TRBV18
CSVRGAFRTEAFF,TGCAGCGTTCGGGGGGCTTTCAGGACTGAAGCTTTCTTT,few,NA,TRBJ1-1,TRBV29-1